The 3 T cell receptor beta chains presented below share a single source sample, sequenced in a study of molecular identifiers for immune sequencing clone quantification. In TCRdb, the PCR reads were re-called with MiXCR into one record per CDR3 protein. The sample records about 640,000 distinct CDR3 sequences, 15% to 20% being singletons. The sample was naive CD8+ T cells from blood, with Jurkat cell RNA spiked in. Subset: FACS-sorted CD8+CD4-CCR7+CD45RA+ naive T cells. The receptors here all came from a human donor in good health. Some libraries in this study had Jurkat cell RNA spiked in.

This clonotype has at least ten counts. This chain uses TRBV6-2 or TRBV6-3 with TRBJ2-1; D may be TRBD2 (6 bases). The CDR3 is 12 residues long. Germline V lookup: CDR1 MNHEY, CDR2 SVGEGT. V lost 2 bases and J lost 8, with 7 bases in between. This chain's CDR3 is CASSYERDEQFF. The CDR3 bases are TGTGCCAGCAGTTACGAGCGGGATGAGCAGTTCTTC.

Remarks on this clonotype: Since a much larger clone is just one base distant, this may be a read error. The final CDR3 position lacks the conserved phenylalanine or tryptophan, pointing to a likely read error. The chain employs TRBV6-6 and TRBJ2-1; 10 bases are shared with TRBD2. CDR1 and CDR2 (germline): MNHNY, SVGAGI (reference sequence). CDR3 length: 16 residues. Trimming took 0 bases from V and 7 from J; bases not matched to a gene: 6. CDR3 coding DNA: TGTGCCAGCAGTTACTCCCTAGCGGGGGTGGGGAATGAGCAGTTCTGC. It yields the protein CASSYSLAGVGNEQFC.

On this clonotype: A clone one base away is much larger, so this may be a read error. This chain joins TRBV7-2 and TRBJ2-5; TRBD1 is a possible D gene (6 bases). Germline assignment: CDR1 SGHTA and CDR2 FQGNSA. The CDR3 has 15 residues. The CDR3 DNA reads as TGTGTCAGCAGACCCTGGGACAAGACGACGGAGACCCAGTACTTC. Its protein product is CVSRPWDKTTETQYF.